Only one count was recorded for the clone carrying this T cell receptor beta chain. This sample is drawn from a study of blood T cell repertoires in COVID-19. The wider study: The United States, Italy and Spain provided the acute and convalescent COVID-19 samples.

The CDR3 totals 14 residues. Germline values: CDR1 SGHVS, CDR2 FQNEAQ. Trimming pared 5 bases from V and 0 bases from J, leaving 10 bases between. The authors' processing: By means of reference gene primer amplification, nucleated cell counts were estimated. TCRdb's table, derived via immunoSEQ multiplex PCR, lists solely in-frame clones and lacks some. V, J and clone size reflect that table, while D and trimming were determined from the DNA. Among approximately 59,000 clones listed, approximately 87% were seen once. Source material: peripheral blood. The rearrangement joins TRBV7-8 to TRBJ1-1; D unresolved. The TCR comes from a man between 40 and 49 years old with active COVID-19. CDR3 loop: CASSGPGVNTEAFF. Here the CDR3 DNA reads TGTGCCAGCAGCGGCCCCGGGGTGAACACTGAAGCTTTCTTT.